The clone carrying this T cell receptor (beta chain) was detected a few times. No antigen is known for it. Researchers isolated at least 6 million PBMCs per sample. The use of a sample-barcoded 5' primer and a J-beta primer mix characterized a second PCR of about 7 to 12 cycles. The yield of each sample was at least 2.5 million CDR3-containing paired-end reads. TCRdb recomputed calls from the 5' RACE reads with MiXCR, one row per CDR3 protein. Found here are over 450,000 distinct CDR3 sequences, 24% of them singletons; the top ten hold 8.7%. The sample originates from a study of blood T cells in healthy people across ages. Study findings and constraints: Versus aged donors, long-lived donors had higher diversity and more naive CD4+ cells.

These data were likewise used in another study, on T cells of mothers and their children. Per that study: Mothers gave over 9.5 million TCR beta CDR3 reads each, and children around 3 million each.

The source material was blood. The TCR was taken from a boy younger than 18 in good health.

This chain's CDR3 is CASSMSVTGRFGEQYF. The CDR3 DNA follows: TGCGCCAGCAGCATGAGTGTGACAGGGAGATTCGGCGAGCAGTACTTC. This chain uses TRBV5-1 with TRBJ2-5; the match to TRBD1 covers 7 bases. Judging by the DNA end, TRBJ2-7 fits better; the J call may be wrong. CDR1 and CDR2 from the germline V gene are SGHRS and YFSETQ. This CDR3 region has 16 residues.